The sample holds one count of the clone carrying this TCR beta chain. The antigen remains undetermined. The data stem from a study of cytomegalovirus exposure and HLA in healthy donors. About the study: There were nearly 120 million unique TCR beta sequences, drawn from about 179 million T cells, in an earlier analysis.

General study results and limits: The study reported that TCR beta sequences accurately predicted HLA-A and HLA-B alleles in most subjects. Productive rates of about 87% or about 30% were seen for most TCR beta V segments in an earlier analysis.

13 Jbeta primers and 60 Vbeta primers were used for the PCR. TCRdb's table, derived via immunoSEQ multiplex PCR, lists solely in-frame clones and lacks some. Of around 140,000 clones in the sample, over 60% are singletons; the top ten hold approximately 1.8%. The TCR comes from a female donor in good health and CMV-seropositive. What was sequenced was PBMCs.

The CDR3 DNA sequence: TGTGCCTGGACAGGGGGAGGCTACGAGCAGTACTTC. This codes for CAWTGGGYEQYF. The chain joins TRBV30 to TRBJ2-7; D is possibly TRBD1 (7 bases). V was clipped by 4 bases and J by 3 bases, with 10 bases between them. Germline values: CDR1 GTSNPN, CDR2 SVGIG (reference sequence). The CDR3 consists of 12 residues. Full variable domain (rest looked up from reference TRBV30 and TRBJ2-7): SQTIHQWPATLVQPVGSPLSLECTVEGTSNPNLYWYRQAAGRGLQLLFYSVGIGQISSEVPQNLSASRPQDRQFILSSKKLLLSDSGFYLCAWTGGGYEQYFGPGTRLTVT.